The next 32 T cell receptor beta chains were all read from a single sample in a study of response to subunit inactivated influenza vaccine. TCRdb re-called the RT-PCR reads with MiXCR, one entry per CDR3 protein. Of roughly 670,000 distinct CDR3 sequences in the sample, approximately 14% are singletons; the top ten hold about 7.6%. The specimen comprised PBMCs from blood, sampled roughly 2 weeks before vaccination. The origin of the receptors is a man aged 45 to 65 who received an inactivated influenza vaccine.

This clonotype showed up just a few times. The chain has TRBV27 and TRBJ2-7; 12 bases fit TRBD2. Trimming cost V 5 bases and J 3 bases; bases outside gene matches: 5. Germline CDR1 is MNHEY and CDR2 is SMNVEV (reference sequence). This CDR3 is 15 amino acids long. The CDR3 protein is CASSRPGLAGYEQYF. The DNA of the CDR3 is TGTGCCAGCAGTCGTCCGGGACTAGCGGGCTACGAGCAGTACTTC.

This clonotype was picked up a small number of times. The J gene is TRBJ2-7, the V gene TRBV5-4; no definite D call. Per germline, CDR1 SGHNT and CDR2 YYREEE (reference sequence). Deletions cut 0 bases from V and 2 bases from J, with 6 bases between. This CDR3 is built from 13 residues. The CDR3 loop reads CASSLDLTYEQYF. The CDR3 DNA is TGTGCCAGCAGCTTGGATTTAACCTACGAGCAGTACTTC. The variable domain in full, with the rest retrieved from reference TRBV5-4 and TRBJ2-7, is ETGVTQSPTHLIKTRGQQVTLRCSSQSGHNTVSWYQQALGQGPQFIFQYYREEENGRGNFPPRFSGLQFPNYSSELNVNALELDDSALYLCASSLDLTYEQYFGPGTRLTVT.

This clonotype was recorded a few times. The V and J genes are TRBV10-3 and TRBJ1-5; D might be TRBD1 (6 bases). Trimming took off 3 bases at V and 4 bases at J, with 13 bases between the two ends. Germline V gene lookup returns CDR1 ENHRY and CDR2 SYGVKD. The CDR3 is 15 residues long. Written as DNA, the CDR3 is TGTGCCATCAGTGATGCGGGGACACAAAATCAGCCCCAGCATTTT. This encodes CAISDAGTQNQPQHF.

This clonotype was counted ten times or more. This sequence joins TRBV4-1 and TRBJ2-5; no reliable D call. The CDR3 is made up of 15 amino acids. V gave up 4 bases and J gave up 4 bases, with 16 bases separating them. The germline V gene encodes CDR1 MGHRA and CDR2 YSYEKL. The CDR3 is CASSPSRSFRETQYF. The CDR3 DNA sequence: TGCGCCAGCAGCCCGAGCCGCAGTTTTAGAGAGACCCAGTACTTC.

This chain joins TRBV3-1 and TRBJ2-2; D is perhaps TRBD2 (6 bases). This CDR3 region has 19 residues. Trimming removed 0 bases at V and 5 bases at J, with 22 bases between. Germline V gives CDR1 LGHDT, CDR2 YNNKEL (reference sequence). The CDR3 here is CASSQDLGGIRGWTGELFF. CDR3 in DNA: TGTGCCAGCAGCCAAGATCTCGGAGGGATTAGAGGTTGGACCGGGGAGCTGTTTTTT.

Only a few counts were recorded for this clonotype. The chain uses TRBV12-3 or TRBV12-4 and TRBJ2-7, with 10 bases fitting TRBD1. The CDR3 consists of 14 residues. The J segment lost 2 bases and the V segment lost 4 bases, leaving 2 bases of the junction unmatched. This chain's CDR3 is CASSYDRGPYEQYF. In DNA form, the CDR3 reads TGTGCCAGCAGTTACGACAGGGGGCCCTACGAGCAGTACTTC.

This clonotype appeared many times. The rearrangement links TRBV6-2 or TRBV6-3 to TRBJ2-5; the D is unclear. The V and J ends lost 1 base and 6 bases respectively, with 6 bases between them. The germline CDR1 and CDR2 sequences are MNHEY and SVGEGT. The CDR3 runs 12 residues. The CDR3 sequence: CASSYFGQTQYF. The CDR3 DNA follows: TGTGCCAGCAGTTACTTTGGACAGACCCAGTACTTC.

Only a few counts were recorded for this clonotype. The rearrangement joins TRBV3-1 to TRBJ2-7; 13 nucleotides match TRBD2. The CDR3 consists of 16 residues. Germline values: CDR1 LGHDT, CDR2 YNNKEL (reference sequence). V dropped 1 base and J dropped 4; count of bases not matched to a gene: 4. The CDR3 protein is CASSQGLAGGRYEQYF. In DNA form, the CDR3 reads TGTGCCAGCAGCCAAGGACTAGCGGGGGGCCGTTACGAGCAGTACTTC.

CDR3 sequence: CASKRLAGGGGNEQFF. The CDR3 bases are TGTGCCAGCAAACGACTAGCGGGGGGCGGAGGGAATGAGCAGTTCTTC. V and J are TRBV27 and TRBJ2-1; TRBD2 agrees at 13 bases. There are 16 residues in the CDR3. The V gene end was trimmed by 7 bases and the J gene end by 7 bases; junction bases not matched to a gene: 10. The germline gives CDR1 MNHEY, CDR2 SMNVEV (reference sequence).

In its sample, this clonotype was seen many times. The rearrangement links TRBV5-6 to TRBJ2-2, with D unresolved. The CDR3 contains 13 residues. V gave up 6 bases and J gave up 5 bases, with 11 bases separating them. In germline, CDR1 is SGHDT, CDR2 YYEEEE. The CDR3 sequence is CASNRLGTGELFF. The CDR3 nucleotides read TGTGCCAGCAACCGTTTGGGAACCGGGGAGCTGTTTTTT. Combining the CDR3 with reference TRBV5-6 and TRBJ2-2 gives the whole variable domain DAGVTQSPTHLIKTRGQQVTLRCSPKSGHDTVSWYQQALGQGPQFIFQYYEEEERQRGNFPDRFSGHQFPNYSSELNVNALLLGDSALYLCASNRLGTGELFFGEGSRLTVL.

In its sample, this clonotype was seen a few times. J is TRBJ2-7 and V is TRBV10-3, with TRBD1 identical over 9 bases. The germline V gene has CDR1 ENHRY and CDR2 SYGVKD. V lost 6 bases and J lost 4; bases outside the gene matches: 10. The CDR3 runs to 15 residues. CDR3 in amino acids: CAIRSLVGTGYEQYF. CDR3 in DNA: TGTGCCATCAGAAGCCTGGTAGGGACAGGGTACGAGCAGTACTTC.

Many counts were recorded for this clonotype. The chain employs TRBV6-2 or TRBV6-3 and TRBJ2-5, with 7 positions matching TRBD1. The germline V gene encodes CDR1 MNHEY and CDR2 SVGEGT. This CDR3 has 11 amino acids. CDR3 loop: CTTGARETQYF. CDR3 in DNA: TGTACTACAGGGGCTCGGGAGACCCAGTACTTC.

This chain uses TRBV7-9 with TRBJ1-6, with D hard to call. The CDR3 is 14 residues long. Germline CDR1 reads SEHNR; CDR2 reads FQNEAQ (reference sequence). V was cut by 5 bases and J by 8 bases, with 13 bases left in between. The CDR3 DNA is TGTGCCAGCAGCCCGGAGGGTGGGCATTCACCCCTCCACTTT. This codes for CASSPEGGHSPLHF.

V gene TRBV4-1 combines with J gene TRBJ1-5, with a possible D match to TRBD1 (6 bases). V gave up 1 base and J gave up 7 bases, with 8 bases separating them. CDR1 is MGHRA and CDR2 is YSYEKL in the germline V gene. CDR3 size: 13 residues. CDR3 sequence: CASSQARGQPQHF. The CDR3 nucleotides are TGCGCCAGCAGCCAAGCGAGGGGGCAGCCCCAGCATTTT.

This clonotype was counted many times. The chain is built from TRBV7-9 and TRBJ1-4; TRBD1 is a possible D gene (5 bases). The germline gives CDR1 SEHNR, CDR2 FQNEAQ (reference sequence). The germline V and J ends were trimmed by 1 base and 10 bases, with 10 bases remaining between them. The CDR3 loop spans 13 amino acids. This CDR3 is CASSLGEGRKLFF. CDR3 DNA sequence: TGTGCCAGCAGCTTAGGCGAGGGGCGAAAACTGTTTTTT. The full variable domain, completed using reference TRBV7-9 and TRBJ1-4, is DTGVSQNPRHKITKRGQNVTFRCDPISEHNRLYWYRQTLGQGPEFLTYFQNEAQLEKSRLLSDRFSAERPKGSFSTLEIQRTEQGDSAMYLCASSLGEGRKLFFGSGTQLSVL.

This chain joins TRBV6-5 and TRBJ2-7; D call uncertain. The CDR3 covers 16 residues. V dropped 0 bases and J dropped 0 bases, with 12 bases sitting between them. Germline V CDR1 and CDR2: MNHEY, SVGAGI. The CDR3 sequence: CASSYSMQEFSYEQYF. The CDR3 DNA is TGTGCCAGCAGTTACTCGATGCAGGAGTTCTCCTACGAGCAGTACTTC.

The rearrangement uses TRBV6-1 and TRBJ2-7, with 9 bases aligning to TRBD1. The CDR3 covers 16 residues. Germline V gene lookup returns CDR1 MNHNS and CDR2 SASEGT. J lost 5 bases, V lost 0 bases, and 8 bases had no gene match. CDR3 nucleotide sequence: TGTGCCAGCAGTGAAGCTTACGGACAGGGGCTGGACGAGCAGTACTTC. Its protein is CASSEAYGQGLDEQYF.

This clonotype has at least ten counts. The J gene is TRBJ2-5, the V gene TRBV29-1, with D maybe TRBD2 (6 bases). This CDR3 region has 12 residues. Germline assignment: CDR1 SQVTM and CDR2 ANQGSEA. Deletions cut 4 bases from V and 7 bases from J, with 13 bases between. CDR3 loop: CSVGSRRGTQYF. The CDR3 DNA follows: TGCAGCGTTGGGAGCAGGAGGGGGACCCAGTACTTC.

This chain joins TRBV29-1 and TRBJ1-2, with no clear D. Germline V lookup: CDR1 SQVTM, CDR2 ANQGSEA. V dropped 1 base and J dropped 0 bases, with 0 bases sitting between them. The CDR3 consists of 11 residues. Written as DNA, the CDR3 is TGCAGCGTTGAAGCTAACTATGGCTACACCTTC. Amino acids: CSVEANYGYTF.

The rearrangement joins TRBV4-3 to TRBJ2-1; perhaps TRBD2 as D (7 bases). The germline gives CDR1 LGHNA, CDR2 YSLEER. Trimming cost V 4 bases and J 4 bases, with 14 bases left between them. The CDR3 has 15 amino acids. The CDR3 nucleotides read TGCGCCAGCAGCCGCAGTAGGGGGGGGTACAATGAGCAGTTCTTC. Its translation: CASSRSRGGYNEQFF.

This clonotype has more than one count but fewer than ten. The J gene is TRBJ2-3, the V gene TRBV20-1; D gene uncertain. V was pared by 4 bases and J by 0 bases, with 8 bases between. There are 13 residues in the CDR3. Germline V gene data show CDR1 as DFQATT and CDR2 as SNEGSKA (reference sequence). CDR3 in amino acids: CSATSASTDTQYF. DNA of the CDR3: TGCAGTGCTACCTCGGCTAGCACAGATACGCAGTATTTT.

This clonotype was picked up a small number of times. The chain recombines TRBV27 with TRBJ2-3, with D maybe TRBD1 (6 bases). Germline loops: CDR1 MNHEY, CDR2 SMNVEV (reference sequence). This CDR3 has 16 residues. V gave up 2 bases and J gave up 4 bases, with 16 bases separating them. CDR3 residues: CASSLENPSGADTQYF. The CDR3 bases are TGTGCCAGCAGTTTAGAAAACCCATCAGGGGCAGATACGCAGTATTTT.

This clonotype was counted ten times or more. The chain combines TRBV5-1 with TRBJ2-2; possibly TRBD2 for D (6 bases). The CDR3 is made up of 15 amino acids. V shed 2 bases and J shed 1 base, with 9 bases lying between them. CDR1 and CDR2 (germline): SGHRS, YFSETQ. The CDR3 spells CASSLWGENTGELFF. The CDR3 nucleotides read TGCGCCAGCAGCTTATGGGGGGAGAACACCGGGGAGCTGTTTTTT.

This clonotype was counted a few times. V usage is TRBV20-1 and J usage is TRBJ2-2; 7 nucleotides align to TRBD2. CDR3 size: 14 residues. The V and J ends lost 3 bases and 1 base, in that order; junction bases with no gene match: 2. Germline loops: CDR1 DFQATT, CDR2 SNEGSKA (reference sequence). This CDR3 is CSASLAENTGELFF. Written as DNA, the CDR3 is TGCAGTGCTAGCCTAGCGGAGAACACCGGGGAGCTGTTTTTT.

This clonotype came up many times. The chain uses TRBV10-3 and TRBJ2-5; possibly TRBD1 or TRBD2 for D (5 bases each). Between the trimmed V and J ends, which lost 4 bases and 4 bases, there was a span of 16 bases. CDR3 size: 15 residues. Germline V gene lookup returns CDR1 ENHRY and CDR2 SYGVKD. The CDR3 spells CAISAGTRSVETQYF. The CDR3 bases are TGTGCCATCAGTGCCGGGACCAGGTCTGTAGAGACCCAGTACTTC.

V usage is TRBV9 and J usage is TRBJ2-7; 10 bases match TRBD2. CDR1 is SGDLS, CDR2 YYNGEE, per germline. Trimming took 3 bases from V and 4 from J; bases not matched to a gene: 7. The CDR3 is 15 residues long. CDR3 in DNA: TGTGCCAGCAGCGCCTCCGGGACTAGCGTTTACGAGCAGTACTTC. Protein: CASSASGTSVYEQYF.

The J gene is TRBJ2-5, the V gene TRBV29-1, with 8 bases identical to TRBD2. The CDR3 sequence is 14 residues long. In germline, CDR1 is SQVTM, CDR2 ANQGSEA. Trimming cost V 7 bases and J 4 bases; bases outside gene matches: 11. CDR3 in amino acids: CSATPPAGVETQYF. The CDR3 nucleotides read TGCAGCGCTACCCCACCAGCGGGAGTAGAGACCCAGTACTTC.

Only a few counts were recorded for this clonotype. This chain's CDR3 is CASSFDREELFYEQYF. In DNA form, the CDR3 reads TGCGCCAGCAGTTTTGACAGGGAAGAACTCTTCTACGAGCAGTACTTC. The rearrangement uses TRBV4-1 and TRBJ2-7, with TRBD1 identical over 7 bases. In germline, CDR1 is MGHRA, CDR2 YSYEKL. CDR3 size: 16 residues. V was pared by 6 bases and J by 3 bases, with 14 bases of the junction left unmatched.

This clonotype turned up a few times. The V gene is TRBV6-2 or TRBV6-3, the J gene TRBJ2-1; tentatively, D is TRBD1 (5 bases). The CDR3 sequence is 14 residues long. V gave up 5 bases and J gave up 0 bases, with 8 bases separating them. Germline V gene sequence: CDR1 MNHEY, CDR2 SVGEGT. In nucleotides, the CDR3 is TGTGCCAGCAGTCGACAGATCTCCTACAATGAGCAGTTCTTC. It codes for CASSRQISYNEQFF.

The chain is built from TRBV10-3 and TRBJ2-3; no clear D. The CDR3 extends over 16 amino acids. CDR1 is ENHRY, CDR2 SYGVKD, per germline. The V end was cut by 2 bases, the J end by 4 bases, with 16 bases between. The CDR3 here is CAISEVLGFLADTQYF. CDR3 bases: TGTGCCATCAGTGAGGTGCTCGGGTTCCTCGCAGATACGCAGTATTTT.

The chain combines TRBV29-1 with TRBJ2-1; 7 bases are shared with TRBD1. Germline CDR1 SQVTM, CDR2 ANQGSEA. The ends lost 7 bases at V and 3 bases at J; junction bases unmatched: 9. The CDR3 loop spans 14 amino acids. The DNA of the CDR3 is TGCAGCGGGACAGCAGGGGGTATCTACAATGAGCAGTTCTTC. Amino acid sequence: CSGTAGGIYNEQFF.

The chain couples TRBV27 to TRBJ1-5, with D hard to call. Germline V gives CDR1 MNHEY, CDR2 SMNVEV (reference sequence). This CDR3 region has 14 residues. V shed 8 bases and J shed 7 bases, with 18 bases lying between them. The CDR3, as DNA: TGTGCCAGCGTCCCGCGGGCGGGTGGGCAGCCCCAGCATTTT. It encodes CASVPRAGGQPQHF.